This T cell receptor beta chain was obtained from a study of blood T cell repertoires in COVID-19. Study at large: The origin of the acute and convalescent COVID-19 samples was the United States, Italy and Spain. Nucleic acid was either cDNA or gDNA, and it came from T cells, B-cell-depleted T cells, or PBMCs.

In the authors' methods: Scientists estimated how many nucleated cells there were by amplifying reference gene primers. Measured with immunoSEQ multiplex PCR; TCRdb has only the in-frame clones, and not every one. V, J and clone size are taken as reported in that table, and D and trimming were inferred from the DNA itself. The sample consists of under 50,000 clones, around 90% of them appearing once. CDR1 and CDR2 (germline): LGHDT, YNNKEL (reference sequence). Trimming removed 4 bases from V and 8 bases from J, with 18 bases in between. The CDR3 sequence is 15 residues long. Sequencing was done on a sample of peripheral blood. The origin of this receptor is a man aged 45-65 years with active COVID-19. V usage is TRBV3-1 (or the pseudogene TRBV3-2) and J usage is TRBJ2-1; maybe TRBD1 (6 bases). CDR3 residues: CASSRLYRGKDEQFF. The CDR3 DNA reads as TGTGCCAGCAGCCGCCTCTATAGGGGGAAAGATGAGCAGTTCTTC.